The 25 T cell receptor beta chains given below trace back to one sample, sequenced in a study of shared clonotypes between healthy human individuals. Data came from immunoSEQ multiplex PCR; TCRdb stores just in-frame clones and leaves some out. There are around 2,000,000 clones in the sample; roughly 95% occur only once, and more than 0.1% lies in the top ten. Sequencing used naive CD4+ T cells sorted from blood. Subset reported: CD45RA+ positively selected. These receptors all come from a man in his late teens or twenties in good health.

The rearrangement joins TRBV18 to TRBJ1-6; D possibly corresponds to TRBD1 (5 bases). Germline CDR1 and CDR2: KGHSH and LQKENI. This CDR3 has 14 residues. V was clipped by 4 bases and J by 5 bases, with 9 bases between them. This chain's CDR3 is CASSQQGNNSPLHF. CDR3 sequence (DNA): TGTGCCAGCTCACAGCAGGGTAATAATTCACCCCTCCACTTT.

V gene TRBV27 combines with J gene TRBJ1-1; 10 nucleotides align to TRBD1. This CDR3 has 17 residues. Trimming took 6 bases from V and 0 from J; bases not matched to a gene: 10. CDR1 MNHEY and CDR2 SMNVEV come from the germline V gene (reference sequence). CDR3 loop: CASSHGTGVAVNTEAFF. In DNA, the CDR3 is TGTGCCAGCAGCCATGGGACAGGGGTGGCGGTGAACACTGAAGCTTTCTTT.

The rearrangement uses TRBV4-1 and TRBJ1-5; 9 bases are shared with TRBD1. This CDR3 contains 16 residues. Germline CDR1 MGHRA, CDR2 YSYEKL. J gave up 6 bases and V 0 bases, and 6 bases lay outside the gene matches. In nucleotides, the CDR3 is TGCGCCAGCAGCCAAGAGGGGACAGGGTGGACTCAGCCCCAGCATTTT. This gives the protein CASSQEGTGWTQPQHF.

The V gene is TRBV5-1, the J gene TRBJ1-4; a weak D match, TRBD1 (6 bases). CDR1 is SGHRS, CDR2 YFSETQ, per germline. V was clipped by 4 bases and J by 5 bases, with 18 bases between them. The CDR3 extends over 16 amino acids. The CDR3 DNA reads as TGCGCCAGCAGCAGAACTCCCGGGACACAGAATGAAAAACTGTTTTTT. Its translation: CASSRTPGTQNEKLFF.

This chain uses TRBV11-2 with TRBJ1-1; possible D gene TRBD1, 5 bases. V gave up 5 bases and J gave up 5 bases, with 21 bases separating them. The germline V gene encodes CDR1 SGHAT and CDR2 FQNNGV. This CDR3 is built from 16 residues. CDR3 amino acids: CASSNLLQGRETEAFF. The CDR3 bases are TGTGCCAGCAGCAACCTCCTTCAGGGCCGGGAAACTGAAGCTTTCTTT.

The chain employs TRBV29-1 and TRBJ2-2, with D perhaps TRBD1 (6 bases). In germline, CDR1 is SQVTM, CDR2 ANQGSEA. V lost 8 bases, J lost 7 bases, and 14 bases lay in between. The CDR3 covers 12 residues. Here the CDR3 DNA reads TGCAGCTCGAGGGGGAAAGACGGGGAGCTGTTTTTT. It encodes CSSRGKDGELFF.

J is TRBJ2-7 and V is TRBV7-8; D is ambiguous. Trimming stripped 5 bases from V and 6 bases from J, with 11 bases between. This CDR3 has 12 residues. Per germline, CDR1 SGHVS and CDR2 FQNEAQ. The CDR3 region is CASSIPTTEQYF. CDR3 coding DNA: TGTGCCAGCAGCATACCTACGACCGAGCAGTACTTC.

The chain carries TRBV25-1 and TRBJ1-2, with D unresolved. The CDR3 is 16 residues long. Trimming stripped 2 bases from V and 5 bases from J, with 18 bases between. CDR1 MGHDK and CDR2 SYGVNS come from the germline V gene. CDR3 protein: CASSEDRTSGPYGYTF. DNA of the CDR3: TGTGCCAGCAGTGAAGACCGGACCTCTGGCCCGTATGGCTACACCTTC.

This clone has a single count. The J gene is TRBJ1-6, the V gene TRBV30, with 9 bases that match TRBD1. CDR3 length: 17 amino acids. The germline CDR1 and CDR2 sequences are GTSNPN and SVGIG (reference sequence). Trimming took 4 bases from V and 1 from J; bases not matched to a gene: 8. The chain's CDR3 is CAWTAGTGISYNSPLHF. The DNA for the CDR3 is TGTGCCTGGACTGCGGGGACAGGGATATCCTATAATTCACCCCTCCACTTT.

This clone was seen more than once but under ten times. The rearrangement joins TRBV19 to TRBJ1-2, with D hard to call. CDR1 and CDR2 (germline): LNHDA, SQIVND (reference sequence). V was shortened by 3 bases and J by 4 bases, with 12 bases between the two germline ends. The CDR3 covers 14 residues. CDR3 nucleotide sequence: TGTGCCAGTAGTATTATCGGGGAATCCTATGGCTACACCTTC. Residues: CASSIIGESYGYTF.

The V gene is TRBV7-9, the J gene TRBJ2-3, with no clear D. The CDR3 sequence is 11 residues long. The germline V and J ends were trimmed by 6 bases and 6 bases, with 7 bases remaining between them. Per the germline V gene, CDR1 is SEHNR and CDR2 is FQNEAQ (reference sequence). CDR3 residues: CASRGGDTQYF. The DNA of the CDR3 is TGTGCCAGCAGGGGTGGGGATACGCAGTATTTT.

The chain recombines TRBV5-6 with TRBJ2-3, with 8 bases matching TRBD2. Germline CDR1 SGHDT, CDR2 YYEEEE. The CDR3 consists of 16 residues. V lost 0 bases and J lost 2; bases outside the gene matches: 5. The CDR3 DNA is TGTGCCAGCAGCTTGGACGGGAGGGATAACACAGATACGCAGTATTTT. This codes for CASSLDGRDNTDTQYF. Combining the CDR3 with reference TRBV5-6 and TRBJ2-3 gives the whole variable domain DAGVTQSPTHLIKTRGQQVTLRCSPKSGHDTVSWYQQALGQGPQFIFQYYEEEERQRGNFPDRFSGHQFPNYSSELNVNALLLGDSALYLCASSLDGRDNTDTQYFGPGTRLTVL.

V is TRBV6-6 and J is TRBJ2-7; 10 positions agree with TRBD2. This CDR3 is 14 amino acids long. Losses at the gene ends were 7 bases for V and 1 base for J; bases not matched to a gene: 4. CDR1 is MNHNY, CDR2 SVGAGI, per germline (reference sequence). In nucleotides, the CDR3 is TGTGCCAGCAATAAAGCGGGAGGGTCCTACGAGCAGTACTTC. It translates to CASNKAGGSYEQYF.

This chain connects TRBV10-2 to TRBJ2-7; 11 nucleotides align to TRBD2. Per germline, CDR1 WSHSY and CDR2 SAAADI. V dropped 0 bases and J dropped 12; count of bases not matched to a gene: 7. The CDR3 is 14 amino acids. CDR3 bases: TGCGCCAGCAGTGAGTCGTGGCTAGCGGGAGGACTGTACTTC. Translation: CASSESWLAGGLYF.

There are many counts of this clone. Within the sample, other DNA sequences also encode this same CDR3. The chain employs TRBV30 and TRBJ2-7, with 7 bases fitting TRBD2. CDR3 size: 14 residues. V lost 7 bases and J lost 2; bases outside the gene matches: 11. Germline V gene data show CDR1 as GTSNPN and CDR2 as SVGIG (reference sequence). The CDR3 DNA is TGTGCCTCCGATCCACCTAGCGGTCCCTACGAGCAGTACTTC. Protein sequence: CASDPPSGPYEQYF. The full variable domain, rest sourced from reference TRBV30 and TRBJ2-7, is SQTIHQWPATLVQPVGSPLSLECTVEGTSNPNLYWYRQAAGRGLQLLFYSVGIGQISSEVPQNLSASRPQDRQFILSSKKLLLSDSGFYLCASDPPSGPYEQYFGPGTRLTVT.

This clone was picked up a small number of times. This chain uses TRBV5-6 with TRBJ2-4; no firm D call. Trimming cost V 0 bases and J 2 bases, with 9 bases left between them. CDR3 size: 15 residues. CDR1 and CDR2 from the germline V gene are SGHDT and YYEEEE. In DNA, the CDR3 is TGTGCCAGCAGCTTGGGGATAACCTCCAAAAACATTCAGTACTTC. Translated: CASSLGITSKNIQYF.

The CDR3 nucleotides read TGCGCCAGTTCCAACCCACTGCGGAGTAATGAAAAACTGTTTTTT. It encodes CASSNPLRSNEKLFF. The V call is TRBV5-1, the J call TRBJ1-4, with unresolved D. In germline, CDR1 is SGHRS, CDR2 YFSETQ. The CDR3 extends over 15 amino acids. Trimming pared 8 bases from V and 4 bases from J, leaving 18 bases between. The whole variable domain, filled in from reference TRBV5-1 and TRBJ1-4, reads KAGVTQTPRYLIKTRGQQVTLSCSPISGHRSVSWYQQTPGQGLQFLFEYFSETQRNKGNFPGRFSGRQFSNSRSEMNVSTLELGDSALYLCASSNPLRSNEKLFFGSGTQLSVL.

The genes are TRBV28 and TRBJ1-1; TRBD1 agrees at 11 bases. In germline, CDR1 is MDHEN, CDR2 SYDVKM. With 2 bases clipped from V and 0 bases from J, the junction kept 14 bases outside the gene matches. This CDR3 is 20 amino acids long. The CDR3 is CASSLVYGQGALYLNTEAFF. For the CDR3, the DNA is TGTGCCAGCAGTTTAGTGTATGGACAGGGGGCCCTATACTTGAACACTGAAGCTTTCTTT. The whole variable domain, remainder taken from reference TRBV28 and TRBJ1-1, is DVKVTQSSRYLVKRTGEKVFLECVQDMDHENMFWYRQDPGLGLRLIYFSYDVKMKEKGDIPEGYSVSREKKERFSLILESASTNQTSMYLCASSLVYGQGALYLNTEAFFGQGTRLTVV.

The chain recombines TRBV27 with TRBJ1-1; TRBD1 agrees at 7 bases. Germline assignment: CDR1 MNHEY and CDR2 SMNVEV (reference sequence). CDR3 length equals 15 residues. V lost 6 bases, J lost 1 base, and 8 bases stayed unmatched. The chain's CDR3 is CASSRRQGQNTEAFF. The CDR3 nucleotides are TGTGCCAGCAGCCGAAGACAGGGACAGAACACTGAAGCTTTCTTT.

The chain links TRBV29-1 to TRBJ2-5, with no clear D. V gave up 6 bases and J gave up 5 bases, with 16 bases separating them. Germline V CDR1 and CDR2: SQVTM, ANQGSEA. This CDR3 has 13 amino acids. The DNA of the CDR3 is TGCAGCGTGCTGGCCCCTTTGTCGGAGACCCAGTACTTC. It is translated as CSVLAPLSETQYF.

CDR3 bases: TGTGCCAGCAGCTTGATTACTAGCGGACACTACAATGAGCAGTTCTTC. Encoded protein: CASSLITSGHYNEQFF. The genes are TRBV5-4 and TRBJ2-1; TRBD2 aligns across 8 bases. The V and J ends lost 1 base and 3 bases, in that order; junction bases with no gene match: 6. Germline V CDR1 and CDR2: SGHNT, YYREEE (reference sequence). The length of the CDR3 is 16 residues.

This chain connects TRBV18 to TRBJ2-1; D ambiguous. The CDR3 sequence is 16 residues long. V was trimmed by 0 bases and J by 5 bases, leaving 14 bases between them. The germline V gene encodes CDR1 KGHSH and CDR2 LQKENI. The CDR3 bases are TGTGCCAGCTCACCACCGCCATTGCTGACCAACAATGAGCAGTTCTTC. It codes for CASSPPPLLTNNEQFF. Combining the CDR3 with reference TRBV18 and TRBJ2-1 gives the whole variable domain NAGVMQNPRHLVRRRGQEARLRCSPMKGHSHVYWYRQLPEEGLKFMVYLQKENIIDESGMPKERFSAEFPKEGPSILRIQQVVRGDSAAYFCASSPPPLLTNNEQFFGPGTRLTVL.

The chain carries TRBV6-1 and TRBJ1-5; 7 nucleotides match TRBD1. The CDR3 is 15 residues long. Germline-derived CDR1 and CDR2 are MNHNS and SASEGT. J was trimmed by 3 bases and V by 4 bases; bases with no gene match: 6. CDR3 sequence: CASSVVQGYNQPQHF. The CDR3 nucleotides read TGTGCCAGCAGTGTGGTACAGGGGTACAATCAGCCCCAGCATTTT.

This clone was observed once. The CDR3 loop is CASSYSTWATPYGYTF. The CDR3 DNA reads TGTGCCAGCAGTTACTCGACATGGGCCACCCCTTATGGCTACACCTTC. The chain carries TRBV6-5 and TRBJ1-2; D call uncertain. V was pared by 0 bases and J by 5 bases, with 16 bases between. The germline V gene encodes CDR1 MNHEY and CDR2 SVGAGI. The CDR3 has 16 residues.

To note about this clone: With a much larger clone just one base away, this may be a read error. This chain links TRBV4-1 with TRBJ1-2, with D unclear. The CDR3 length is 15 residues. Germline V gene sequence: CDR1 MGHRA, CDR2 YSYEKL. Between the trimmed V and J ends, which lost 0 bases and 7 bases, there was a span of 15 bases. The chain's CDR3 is CASSQDEPLGCGYTF. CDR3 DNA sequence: TGCGCCAGCAGCCAAGATGAACCCCTAGGGTGTGGCTACACCTTC.